This record looks at one TCR beta chain sequence and its context. Its antigen remains unidentified. The germline gene is not matched at one end of the junction; a read error may be the cause. This sample is part of a study of CD8+CD57+ T cells in acquired aplastic anemia. Study-level information: On average, sorted CD4+ and CD8+ cells gave 3 to 3.5 ug of DNA.

For CDR3 and TCR beta VDJ profiling, genomic DNA was the template used. TCRdb fed the reads into MiXCR, producing one record per CDR3 protein. The data contain 150,000 to 200,000 distinct CDR3 sequences, about 50% of them singletons. CDR1 and CDR2 from the germline V gene are LGHDT and YNNKEL (reference sequence). The CDR3 sequence is 15 residues long. CD8+CD57+ cell expansion, shown by flow cytometry, had occurred in the patients selected for sequencing. Severe acquired aplastic anemia was the diagnosis recorded for all patients. The blood sampling took place in patients who had so far received no therapy. Overall study results and limits: Sharing between patients and controls was observed for over 25 CD8+ CDR3 sequences.

The source is a human donor with aplastic anemia. The J gene is TRBJ1-4, the V gene TRBV3-1; no definite D call. Material: sorted CD4+, CD8+, or CD8+CD57+ T cells (not recorded which) from PBMCs. The CDR3 DNA sequence: TGTGCCAGCAGCTACAGTCGGGCCGCTAACGAAAAACTGTTTTTT. Its translation: CASSYSRAANEKLFF.